This paragraph reports one T cell receptor beta chain. Produced via immunoSEQ multiplex PCR; TCRdb's table is partial and in-frame only. The table lists around 70,000 clones, roughly four fifths of them singletons. The sample comes from a study of blood T cell repertoires in COVID-19. Per germline, CDR1 SGHVS and CDR2 FQNEAQ. The CDR3 is 16 residues long. V gave up 4 bases and J gave up 0 bases; unmatched junction bases: 4. Sequences were obtained from peripheral blood. This TCR came from an older man with acute or convalescent COVID-19. The chain uses TRBV7-8 and TRBJ2-1, with 9 bases that match TRBD2. In DNA, the CDR3 is TGTGCCAGCAGCTCCCTAGCGGGGAGCTCCTACAATGAGCAGTTCTTC. The encoded protein is CASSSLAGSSYNEQFF.